This TCR beta chain was identified in a study of OX40 agonist ivuxolimab in advanced cancers. Background on the study: The dose-escalation cohort was about 80% male, with a mean age of 60 years, ranging about 20 to 79.

Study findings and constraints: Clonal expansion was seen in CD4+ and CD8+ blood T cells by week 6 at 0.1 to 3.0 mg/kg. Researchers did not establish what antigens the expanded peripheral T cells target.

The count of this clone is one. The antigen is undetermined. Sequencing used immunoSEQ multiplex PCR; TCRdb keeps in-frame clones, though not all of them. This table holds some 74,000 clones, around 90% found once. The source was CD4+ or CD8+ T cells sorted from blood, collected in a trial of the OX40 agonist ivuxolimab. The receptor comes from an adult with an advanced solid tumor such as melanoma, head and neck, liver or kidney cancer.

The CDR3 loop reads CASKPGLALNEQFF. For the CDR3, the DNA is TGTGCCAGCAAACCGGGACTAGCGCTTAATGAGCAGTTCTTC. This chain uses TRBV6-1 with TRBJ2-1; 10 nucleotides match TRBD2. J was trimmed by 7 bases and V by 7 bases; bases with no gene match: 7. The germline gives CDR1 MNHNS, CDR2 SASEGT. The CDR3 sequence is 14 residues long.